The 11 T cell receptor beta chains below all came from one sample that was sequenced in a study of blood T cell repertoires in COVID-19. Assay: immunoSEQ multiplex PCR; the TCRdb copy retains only in-frame clones and omits some. The sample has around 270,000 clones, around 87% seen once. Sample: peripheral blood. The receptors derive from a woman between 45 and 60 years old with acute or convalescent COVID-19.

This chain connects TRBV7-2 to TRBJ1-4, with 7 nucleotides matching TRBD1. The V gene end was trimmed by 5 bases and the J gene end by 7 bases; junction bases not matched to a gene: 10. The CDR3 loop spans 15 amino acids. Per germline, CDR1 SGHTA and CDR2 FQGNSA. The CDR3 sequence: CASSRAGTEGEKLFF. The CDR3 DNA is TGTGCCAGCAGCCGGGCCGGGACAGAAGGTGAAAAACTGTTTTTT. Filled out from reference TRBV7-2 and TRBJ1-4, the complete variable domain reads GAGVSQSPSNKVTEKGKDVELRCDPISGHTALYWYRQSLGQGLEFLIYFQGNSAPDKSGLPSDRFSAERTGGSVSTLTIQRTQQEDSAVYLCASSRAGTEGEKLFFGSGTQLSVL.

As DNA, the CDR3 is TGTGCCAGCTCTCGACGGGGGACAGGCCTCTACGAGCAGTACTTC. The encoded protein is CASSRRGTGLYEQYF. The chain carries TRBV18 and TRBJ2-7, with 8 bases aligning to TRBD1. V lost 6 bases, J lost 3 bases, and 10 bases stayed unmatched. The CDR3 covers 15 residues. Germline-derived CDR1 and CDR2 are KGHSH and LQKENI.

This chain uses TRBV14 with TRBJ2-1; perhaps TRBD2 as D (5 bases). The germline V gene encodes CDR1 SGHDN and CDR2 FVKESK. Trimming took 5 bases from V and 3 from J, leaving 17 bases between them. This CDR3 region has 16 residues. CDR3 region: CASSYEGSPIYNEQFF. The CDR3 nucleotides read TGTGCCAGCAGCTATGAGGGTAGCCCAATCTACAATGAGCAGTTCTTC. Using reference TRBV14 and TRBJ2-1 for the parts outside the CDR3, the full variable domain is EAGVTQFPSHSVIEKGQTVTLRCDPISGHDNLYWYRRVMGKEIKFLLHFVKESKQDESGMPNNRFLAERTGGTYSTLKVQPAELEDSGVYFCASSYEGSPIYNEQFFGPGTRLTVL.

This chain joins TRBV18 and TRBJ2-1; 9 positions agree with TRBD2. From germline, CDR1 is KGHSH and CDR2 LQKENI. This CDR3 has 14 amino acids. V lost 3 bases and J lost 6; bases outside the gene matches: 3. CDR3 nucleotide sequence: TGTGCCAGCTCACCGGGACTAGCCGGCAATGAGCAGTTCTTC. It is translated as CASSPGLAGNEQFF.

The chain uses TRBV5-5 and TRBJ2-5; 7 nucleotides agree with TRBD2. Germline V gene sequence: CDR1 SGHKS, CDR2 YYEKEE (reference sequence). This CDR3 is 18 amino acids long. Trimming removed 4 bases from V and 2 bases from J; junction bases left unmatched: 17. The CDR3 coding sequence is TGTGCCAGCAGCCGTCCGGTCGGAGAGCGGGACTTACAAGAGACCCAGTACTTC. Translating it yields CASSRPVGERDLQETQYF. Full variable domain (remainder filled in from reference TRBV5-5 and TRBJ2-5): DAGVTQSPTHLIKTRGQQVTLRCSPISGHKSVSWYQQVLGQGPQFIFQYYEKEERGRGNFPDRFSARQFPNYSSELNVNALLLGDSALYLCASSRPVGERDLQETQYFGPGTRLLVL.

Concerning this clone: Other DNA sequences in this specimen translate into the identical CDR3. The rearrangement joins TRBV5-1 to TRBJ2-1; TRBD2 matches at 7 bases. Losses at the gene ends were 0 bases for V and 2 bases for J; bases not matched to a gene: 2. Germline CDR1 reads SGHRS; CDR2 reads YFSETQ. The CDR3 is made up of 15 amino acids. CDR3 in amino acids: CASSLEGGPYNEQFF. CDR3 bases: TGCGCCAGCAGCTTGGAGGGAGGGCCCTACAATGAGCAGTTCTTC.

The V and J genes are TRBV27 and TRBJ1-2; D is uncertain. The length of the CDR3 is 13 residues. CDR1 MNHEY and CDR2 SMNVEV come from the germline V gene (reference sequence). Trimming pared 5 bases from V and 2 bases from J, leaving 9 bases between. CDR3 protein: CASSAGPNYGYTF. The CDR3 coding sequence is TGTGCCAGCAGTGCGGGCCCGAACTATGGCTACACCTTC.

Only a few counts were recorded for this clone. The rearrangement joins TRBV28 to TRBJ1-5, with D unclear. The CDR3 extends over 16 amino acids. Germline assignment: CDR1 MDHEN and CDR2 SYDVKM. V was clipped by 2 bases and J by 0 bases, with 11 bases between them. This chain's CDR3 is CASSLGPQSSNQPQHF. In DNA form, the CDR3 reads TGTGCCAGCAGTTTAGGGCCTCAGAGTAGCAATCAGCCCCAGCATTTT.

The rearrangement joins TRBV5-6 to TRBJ2-5; D possibly corresponds to TRBD2 (6 bases). V lost 4 bases and J lost 4, with 11 bases in between. CDR1 and CDR2 from the germline V gene are SGHDT and YYEEEE. The CDR3 sequence is 13 residues long. CDR3 residues: CASSLGRGETQYF. CDR3 DNA: TGTGCCAGCAGCCTCGGGAGAGGAGAGACCCAGTACTTC.

CDR3 amino acids: CASQVTGGQETQYF. In nucleotides, the CDR3 is TGTGCCAGCCAGGTGACAGGGGGCCAAGAGACCCAGTACTTC. J is TRBJ2-5 and V is TRBV2, with TRBD1 matching 9 bases. V gave up 8 bases and J gave up 1 base; unmatched junction bases: 5. CDR1 and CDR2 from the germline V gene are SNHLY and FYNNEI. CDR3 length: 14 amino acids.

The V gene is TRBV29-1, the J gene TRBJ2-7, with 7 bases fitting TRBD1. V was clipped by 6 bases and J by 2 bases; unmatched bases: 7. CDR1 is SQVTM, CDR2 ANQGSEA, per germline. This CDR3 has 13 residues. The CDR3 sequence: CSVARGLTYEQYF. Written as DNA, the CDR3 is TGCAGCGTGGCTAGGGGGCTGACCTACGAGCAGTACTTC.